The 12 T cell receptor beta chains reported below all come from one sample, sequenced in a study of T cell repertoires in cytomegalovirus infection. TCRdb fed the reads into MiXCR, producing one record per CDR3 protein. The sample contains about 920,000 distinct CDR3 sequences, about 33% of which appear only once. No cognate antigen is known for these TCRs. Sequences were derived from cultured CD8+ T cells from PBMCs, sampled from culture after CMV antigen stimulation. The origin of the receptors is a human donor in good health (CMV status not recorded). Some clones in this sample may be carry-over from other donors' samples.

This clonotype has a handful of counts. J is TRBJ2-5 and V is TRBV7-3; TRBD2 agrees at 7 bases. This CDR3 region has 14 residues. Trimming at V came to 1 base and at J to 4 bases, leaving 3 bases not matched to a gene. The germline V gene has CDR1 SGHTA and CDR2 FQGTGA. The CDR3 DNA reads as TGTGCCAGCAGCTTAATGGGAGGGGTAGAGACCCAGTACTTC. Translated, it gives CASSLMGGVETQYF.

This rearrangement joins TRBV20-1 to TRBJ2-3, with 8 positions matching TRBD1. Germline V lookup: CDR1 DFQATT, CDR2 SNEGSKA (reference sequence). The CDR3 covers 15 residues. V was pared by 6 bases and J by 0 bases, with 8 bases of the junction left unmatched. The CDR3 nucleotides read TGCAGTGCGTACAGGGGGGAGACGAGCACAGATACGCAGTATTTT. Translation: CSAYRGETSTDTQYF.

This clonotype has at least ten counts. CDR3 residues: CASTTLAGGTTGELFF. Written as DNA, the CDR3 is TGTGCCAGCACCACACTAGCGGGGGGCACCACCGGGGAGCTGTTTTTT. The chain couples TRBV7-6 to TRBJ2-2; 12 bases are a match to TRBD2. Germline CDR1 SGHVS, CDR2 FNYEAQ. Trimming cost V 7 bases and J 4 bases; bases outside gene matches: 7. CDR3 size: 16 residues. Variable domain in full (rest from reference TRBV7-6 and TRBJ2-2): GAGVSQSPRYKVTKRGQDVALRCDPISGHVSLYWYRQALGQGPEFLTYFNYEAQQDKSGLPNDRFSAERPEGSISTLTIQRTEQRDSAMYRCASTTLAGGTTGELFFGEGSRLTVL.

As DNA, the CDR3 is TGTGCCAGCAGTTACACGCTCCTGAGGGACACCAACCATTACGAGCAGTACTTC. Its translation: CASSYTLLRDTNHYEQYF. The gene calls are TRBV6-5 and TRBJ2-7, with a tentative D call TRBD1 (6 bases). This CDR3 is 18 amino acids long. Germline CDR1 reads MNHEY; CDR2 reads SVGAGI. The V and J ends lost 2 bases and 4 bases respectively, with 24 bases between them.

This chain uses TRBV7-2 with TRBJ2-2; the D gene is possibly TRBD2 (5 bases). Per the germline V gene, CDR1 is SGHTA and CDR2 is FQGNSA. V was cut by 5 bases and J by 1 base, with 11 bases left in between. The length of the CDR3 is 15 residues. Here the CDR3 DNA reads TGTGCCAGCAGCGCTCCGGCGGGGAACACCGGGGAGCTGTTTTTT. It yields the protein CASSAPAGNTGELFF.

The chain couples TRBV2 to TRBJ2-7; D remains unclear. V was shortened by 1 base and J by 2 bases, with 9 bases between the two germline ends. The CDR3 consists of 14 residues. Germline values: CDR1 SNHLY, CDR2 FYNNEI. This CDR3 is CASSEGLYTYEQYF. CDR3 bases: TGTGCCAGCAGTGAAGGACTCTATACCTACGAGCAGTACTTC.

A word on this clonotype: A clone one base away is much larger, so this may be a read error. The CDR3 nucleotides are TGTGCCAGCAGCCGTCGGGGGACCATGTACCAAGAGACCCAGTACTTC. This translates into CASSRRGTMYQETQYF. The rearrangement uses TRBV7-2 and TRBJ2-5; D perhaps matches TRBD2 (6 bases). Trimming removed 5 bases at V and 0 bases at J, with 16 bases between. The CDR3 totals 16 residues. Germline V lookup: CDR1 SGHTA, CDR2 FQGNSA. Filled out from reference TRBV7-2 and TRBJ2-5, the complete variable domain reads GAGVSQSPSNKVTEKGKDVELRCDPISGHTALYWYRQSLGQGLEFLIYFQGNSAPDKSGLPSDRFSAERTGGSVSTLTIQRTQQEDSAVYLCASSRRGTMYQETQYFGPGTRLLVL.

The rearrangement joins TRBV27 to TRBJ2-7, with 8 bases matching TRBD1. The CDR3 is 12 residues long. The V gene's germline CDR1 is MNHEY and CDR2 SMNVEV (reference sequence). V shed 7 bases, J shed 6 bases, and the junction held 5 bases outside the gene matches. CDR3 loop: CASIGQGREQYF. The CDR3 DNA reads as TGTGCCAGCATTGGACAGGGACGCGAGCAGTACTTC.

The chain combines TRBV19 with TRBJ2-2, with 9 bases matching TRBD1. Germline CDR1 reads LNHDA; CDR2 reads SQIVND (reference sequence). V gave up 6 bases and J gave up 6 bases; unmatched junction bases: 11. CDR3 size: 16 residues. CDR3 nucleotides: TGTGCCAGTAGCACGGACAGGGGAAGTATGCCCGGGGAGCTGTTTTTT. Protein product: CASSTDRGSMPGELFF.

This chain joins TRBV6-2 or TRBV6-3 and TRBJ1-5, with D perhaps TRBD1 (6 bases). The CDR3 covers 15 residues. The germline V and J ends were trimmed by 7 bases and 1 base, with 14 bases remaining between them. The germline CDR1 and CDR2 sequences are MNHEY and SVGEGT. The DNA of the CDR3 is TGTGCCAGCACCCCGGACAGAGAAAGCAATCAGCCCCAGCATTTT. Protein product: CASTPDRESNQPQHF.

V gene TRBV7-9 combines with J gene TRBJ1-2, with TRBD1 matching over 8 bases. Trimming removed 4 bases from V and 8 bases from J; junction bases left unmatched: 18. This CDR3 has 17 residues. Germline-derived CDR1 and CDR2 are SEHNR and FQNEAQ (reference sequence). Written as DNA, the CDR3 is TGTGCCAGCAGCTCACCCCAGGACAGGGAGGGACGAGGGGGCTACACCTTC. It specifies CASSSPQDREGRGGYTF. The whole variable domain, remainder taken from reference TRBV7-9 and TRBJ1-2, is DTGVSQNPRHKITKRGQNVTFRCDPISEHNRLYWYRQTLGQGPEFLTYFQNEAQLEKSRLLSDRFSAERPKGSFSTLEIQRTEQGDSAMYLCASSSPQDREGRGGYTFGSGTRLTVV.

This clonotype has more than one count but fewer than ten. The chain links TRBV6-5 to TRBJ2-7, with a weak D call TRBD2 (5 bases). The CDR3 extends over 11 amino acids. Germline values: CDR1 MNHEY, CDR2 SVGAGI. Trimming pared 8 bases from V and 2 bases from J, leaving 7 bases between. CDR3 protein: CASLGAYEQYV. In DNA, the CDR3 is TGTGCCAGCCTCGGGGCCTACGAGCAGTACGTC.